This TCR beta chain stems from a study of patients and donors after allogeneic stem cell transplantation. In this sample, this clonotype turned up a few times. Germline V CDR1 and CDR2: DFQATT, SNEGSKA (reference sequence). Losses at the gene ends were 5 bases for V and 4 bases for J; bases not matched to a gene: 20. This CDR3 spans 19 amino acids. TCRdb called the RT-PCR reads again in MiXCR, with one record for every CDR3 protein. The sample consists of 400,000 to 450,000 distinct CDR3 sequences, approximately 16% of them appearing once. Sequencing input: blood, either unsorted or a sorted T cell fraction (not recorded which). This rearrangement joins TRBV20-1 to TRBJ2-1; TRBD1 agrees at 10 bases. The receptor comes from a human donor who was either an allogeneic HSCT recipient or a stem cell or donor lymphocyte infusion donor (not recorded which). It is not recorded whose cells these are; they may come from a transplant donor. The CDR3 is CSASPYRQGAKGKYNEQFF. The CDR3 nucleotides read TGCAGTGCTTCGCCGTACAGACAGGGGGCGAAGGGAAAATACAATGAGCAGTTCTTC.